This TCR beta chain was found in a study of T cell repertoires in cytomegalovirus infection. The study's findings and limits: CMV-specific TCR beta clonotypes restricted by HLA-C were the ones dominating the ex vivo response.

Germline assignment: CDR1 SGHAT and CDR2 FQNNGV. The CDR3 consists of 17 residues. V gave up 1 base and J gave up 4 bases; unmatched junction bases: 9. MiXCR, run by TCRdb on the reads, gives a single entry per CDR3 protein. Among roughly 500,000 distinct CDR3 sequences, 16% were seen once, and the ten largest hold 20% to 30%. At least ten counts were recorded for this clonotype. Antigen: not known. The V and J genes are TRBV11-2 and TRBJ2-2; TRBD1 aligns across 7 bases. What was sequenced was CD8+ T cells from PBMCs. The TCR was taken from a human donor in good health (CMV status not recorded). Some clones in this sample may be carry-over from other donors' samples. Written as DNA, the CDR3 is TGTGCCAGCAGCTTAGTTGACAGGGCATCCGGCACCGGGGAGCTGTTTTTT. It translates to CASSLVDRASGTGELFF.